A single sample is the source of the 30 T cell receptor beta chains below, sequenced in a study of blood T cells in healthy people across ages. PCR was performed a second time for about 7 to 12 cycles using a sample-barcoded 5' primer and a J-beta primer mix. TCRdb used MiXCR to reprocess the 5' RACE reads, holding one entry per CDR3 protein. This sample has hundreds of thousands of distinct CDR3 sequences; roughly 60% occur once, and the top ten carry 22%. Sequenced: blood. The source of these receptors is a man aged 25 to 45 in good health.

The CDR3 protein is CASSAYSGAATNEKLFF. The DNA of the CDR3 is TGTGCCAGCAGCGCTTATTCAGGGGCCGCAACTAATGAAAAACTGTTTTTT. The rearrangement links TRBV9 to TRBJ1-4; a weak D match, TRBD1 (6 bases). With 3 bases removed from V and 0 bases from J, the gap between germline ends came to 15 bases. This CDR3 is built from 17 residues. Germline lookup yields CDR1 SGDLS and CDR2 YYNGEE.

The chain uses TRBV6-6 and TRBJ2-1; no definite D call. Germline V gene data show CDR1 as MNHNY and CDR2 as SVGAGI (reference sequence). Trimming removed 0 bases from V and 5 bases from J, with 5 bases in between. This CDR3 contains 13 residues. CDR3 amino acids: CASSYSQNNEQFF. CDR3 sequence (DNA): TGTGCCAGCAGTTACTCGCAGAACAATGAGCAGTTCTTC.

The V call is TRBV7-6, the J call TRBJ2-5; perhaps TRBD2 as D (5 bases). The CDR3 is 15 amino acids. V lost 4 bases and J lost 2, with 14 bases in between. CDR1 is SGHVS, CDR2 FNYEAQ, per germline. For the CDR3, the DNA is TGTGCCAGCAGCTCTAGCCCAATCTCTCAAGAGACCCAGTACTTC. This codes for CASSSSPISQETQYF.

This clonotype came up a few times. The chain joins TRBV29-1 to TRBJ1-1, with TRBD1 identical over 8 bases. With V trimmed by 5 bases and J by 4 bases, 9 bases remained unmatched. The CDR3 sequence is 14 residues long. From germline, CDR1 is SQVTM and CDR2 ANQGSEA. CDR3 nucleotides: TGCAGCGTTTCGAGGACAGGGTTCGGCACTGAAGCTTTCTTT. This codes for CSVSRTGFGTEAFF. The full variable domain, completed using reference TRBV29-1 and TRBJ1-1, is SAVISQKPSRDICQRGTSLTIQCQVDSQVTMMFWYRQQPGQSLTLIATANQGSEATYESGFVIDKFPISRPNLTFSTLTVSNMSPEDSSIYLCSVSRTGFGTEAFFGQGTRLTVV.

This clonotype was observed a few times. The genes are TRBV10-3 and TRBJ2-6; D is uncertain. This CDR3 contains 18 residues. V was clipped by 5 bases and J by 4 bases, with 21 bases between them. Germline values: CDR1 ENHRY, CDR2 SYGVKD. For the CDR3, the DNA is TGTGCCATCAGTAGCATCTCACGGGCGAGTTCAGGGGCCAACGTCCTGACTTTC. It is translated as CAISSISRASSGANVLTF.

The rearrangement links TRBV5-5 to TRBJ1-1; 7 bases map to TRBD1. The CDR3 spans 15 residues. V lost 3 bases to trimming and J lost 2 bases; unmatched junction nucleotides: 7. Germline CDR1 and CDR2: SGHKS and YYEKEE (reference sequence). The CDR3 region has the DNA TGTGCCAGCAGCTGGGAGGGACAGATAAACACTGAAGCTTTCTTT. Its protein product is CASSWEGQINTEAFF.

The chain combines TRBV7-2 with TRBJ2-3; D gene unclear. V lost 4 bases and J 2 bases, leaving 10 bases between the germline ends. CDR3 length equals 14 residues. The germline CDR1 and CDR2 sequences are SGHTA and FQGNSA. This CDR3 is CASSYRRNTDTQYF. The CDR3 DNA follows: TGTGCCAGCAGCTACCGTCGAAACACAGATACGCAGTATTTT.

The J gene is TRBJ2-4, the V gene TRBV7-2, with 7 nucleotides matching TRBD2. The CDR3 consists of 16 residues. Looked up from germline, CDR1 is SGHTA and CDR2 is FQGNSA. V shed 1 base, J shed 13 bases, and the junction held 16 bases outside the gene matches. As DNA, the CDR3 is TGTGCCAGCAGCTTAGTAGCCGGGAGGACCACTAGTGAGCAGTACTTC. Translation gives CASSLVAGRTTSEQYF.

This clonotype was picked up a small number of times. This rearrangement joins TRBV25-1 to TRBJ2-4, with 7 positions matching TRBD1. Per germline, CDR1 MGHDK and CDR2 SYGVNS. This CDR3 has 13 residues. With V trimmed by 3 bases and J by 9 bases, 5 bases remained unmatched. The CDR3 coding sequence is TGTGCCAGCAGTGATAGACAGGGTCCCATTCAGTACTTC. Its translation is CASSDRQGPIQYF.

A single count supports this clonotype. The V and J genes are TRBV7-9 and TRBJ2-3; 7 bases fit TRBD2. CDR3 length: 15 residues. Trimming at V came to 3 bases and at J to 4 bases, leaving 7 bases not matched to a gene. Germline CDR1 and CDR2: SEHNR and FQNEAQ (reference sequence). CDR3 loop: CASSFPGLRPDTQYF. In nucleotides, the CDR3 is TGTGCCAGCAGCTTTCCGGGACTACGTCCAGATACGCAGTATTTT.

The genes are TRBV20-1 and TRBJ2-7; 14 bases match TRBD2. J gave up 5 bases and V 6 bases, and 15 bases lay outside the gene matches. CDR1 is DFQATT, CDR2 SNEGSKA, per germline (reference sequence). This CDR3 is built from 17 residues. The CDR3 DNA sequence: TGCAGTGCCACGGAAGGGACTAGCGGGAGACCCCGGGACGAGCAGTACTTC. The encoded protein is CSATEGTSGRPRDEQYF.

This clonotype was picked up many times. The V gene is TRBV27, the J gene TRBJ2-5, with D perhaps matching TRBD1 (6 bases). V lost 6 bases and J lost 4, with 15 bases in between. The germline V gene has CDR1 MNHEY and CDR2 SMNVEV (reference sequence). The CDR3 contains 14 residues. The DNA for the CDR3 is TGTGCCAGCAGCCCAGGGGATGGGATAGAGACCCAGTACTTC. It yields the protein CASSPGDGIETQYF.

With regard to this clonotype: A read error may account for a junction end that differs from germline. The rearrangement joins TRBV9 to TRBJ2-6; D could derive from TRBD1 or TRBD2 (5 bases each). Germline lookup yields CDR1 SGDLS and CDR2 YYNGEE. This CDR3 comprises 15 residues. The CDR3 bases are TGTGCCAGCAGCGTAGGAGCCCTCGGGGCCAACGTCCCGACTTTC. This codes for CASSVGALGANVPTF. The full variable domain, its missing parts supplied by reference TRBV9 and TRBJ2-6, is DSGVTQTPKHLITATGQRVTLRCSPRSGDLSVYWYQQSLDQGLQFLIQYYNGEERAKGNILERFSAQQFPDLHSELNLSSLELGDSALYFCASSVGALGANVPTFGAGSRLTVL.

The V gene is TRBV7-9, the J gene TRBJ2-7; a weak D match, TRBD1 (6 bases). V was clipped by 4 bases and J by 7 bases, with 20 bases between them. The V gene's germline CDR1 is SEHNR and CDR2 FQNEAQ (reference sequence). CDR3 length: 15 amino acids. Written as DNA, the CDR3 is TGTGCCAGCAGCTCGACAGGCCCCCTAACGGGAGAGCAGTACTTC. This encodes CASSSTGPLTGEQYF.

For the CDR3, the DNA is TGTGCCAGCAGCCCCCGGGATCCACCCACCTACGAGCAGTACTTC. The encoded protein is CASSPRDPPTYEQYF. The rearrangement uses TRBV9 and TRBJ2-7; possible D gene TRBD2, 5 bases. CDR3 length equals 15 residues. Trimming left V 4 bases short and J 2 bases short, with 16 bases between. Germline V gene sequence: CDR1 SGDLS, CDR2 YYNGEE.

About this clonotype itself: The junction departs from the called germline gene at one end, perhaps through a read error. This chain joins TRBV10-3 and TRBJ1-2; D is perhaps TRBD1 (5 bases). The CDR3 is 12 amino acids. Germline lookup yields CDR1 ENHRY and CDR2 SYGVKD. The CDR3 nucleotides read TGTGCCGTCAGGGACGGAAACTATGGCTACACCTTC. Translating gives CAVRDGNYGYTF.

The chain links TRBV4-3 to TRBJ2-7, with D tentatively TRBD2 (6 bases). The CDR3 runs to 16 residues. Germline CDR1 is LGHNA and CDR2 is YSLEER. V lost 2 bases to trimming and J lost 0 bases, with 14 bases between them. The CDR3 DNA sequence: TGCGCCAGCAGCCAAAGTCTAGCGATGAGCTCCTACGAGCAGTACTTC. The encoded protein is CASSQSLAMSSYEQYF.

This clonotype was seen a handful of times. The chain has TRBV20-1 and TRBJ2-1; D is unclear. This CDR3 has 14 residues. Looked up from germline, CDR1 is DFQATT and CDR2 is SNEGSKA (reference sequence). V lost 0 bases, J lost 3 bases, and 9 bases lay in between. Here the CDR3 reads CSARDTPNYNEQFF. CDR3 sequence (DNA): TGCAGTGCTAGAGATACTCCAAACTACAATGAGCAGTTCTTC.

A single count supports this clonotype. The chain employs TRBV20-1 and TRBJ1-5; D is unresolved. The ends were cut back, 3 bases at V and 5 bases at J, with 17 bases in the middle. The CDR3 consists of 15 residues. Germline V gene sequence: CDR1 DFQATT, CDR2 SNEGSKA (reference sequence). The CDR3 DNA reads TGCAGTGCTAGTCGGCCGGCTGCAAGCGATCAGCCCCAGCATTTT. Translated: CSASRPAASDQPQHF.

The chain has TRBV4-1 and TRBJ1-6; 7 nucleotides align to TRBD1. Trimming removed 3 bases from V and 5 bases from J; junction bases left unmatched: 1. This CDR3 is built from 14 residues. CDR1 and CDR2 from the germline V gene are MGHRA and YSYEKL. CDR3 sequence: CASSHGTDNSPLHF. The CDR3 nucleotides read TGCGCCAGCAGCCACGGGACAGATAATTCACCCCTCCACTTT.

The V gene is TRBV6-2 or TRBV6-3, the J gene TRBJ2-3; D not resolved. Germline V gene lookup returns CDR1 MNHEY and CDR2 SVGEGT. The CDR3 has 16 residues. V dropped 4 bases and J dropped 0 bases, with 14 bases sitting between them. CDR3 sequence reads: CASSSGVMASTDTQYF. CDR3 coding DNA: TGTGCCAGCAGTTCAGGAGTCATGGCTAGCACAGATACGCAGTATTTT.

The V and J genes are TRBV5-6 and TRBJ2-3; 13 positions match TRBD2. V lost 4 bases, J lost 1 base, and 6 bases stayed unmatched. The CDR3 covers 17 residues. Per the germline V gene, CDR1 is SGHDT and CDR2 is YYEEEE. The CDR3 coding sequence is TGTGCCAGCAGCCGGACTAGCGGGAGCTTTGGCACAGATACGCAGTATTTT. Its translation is CASSRTSGSFGTDTQYF.

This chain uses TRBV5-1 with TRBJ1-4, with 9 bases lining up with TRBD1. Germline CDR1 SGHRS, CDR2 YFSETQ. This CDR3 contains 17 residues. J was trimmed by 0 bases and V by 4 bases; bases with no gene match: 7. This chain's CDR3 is CASSPGQGVATNEKLFF. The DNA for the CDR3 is TGCGCCAGCAGCCCGGGACAGGGAGTTGCAACTAATGAAAAACTGTTTTTT.

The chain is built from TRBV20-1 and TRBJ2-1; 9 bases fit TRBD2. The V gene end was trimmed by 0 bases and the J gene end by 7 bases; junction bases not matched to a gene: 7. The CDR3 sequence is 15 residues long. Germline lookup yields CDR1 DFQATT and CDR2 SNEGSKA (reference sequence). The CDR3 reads CSARDPSGIGNEQFF. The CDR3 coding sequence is TGCAGTGCTAGAGATCCTAGCGGGATTGGGAATGAGCAGTTCTTC.

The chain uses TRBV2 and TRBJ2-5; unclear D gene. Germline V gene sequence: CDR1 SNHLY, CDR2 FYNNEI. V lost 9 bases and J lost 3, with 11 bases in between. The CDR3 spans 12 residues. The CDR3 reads CASRAKEETQYF. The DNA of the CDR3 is TGTGCCAGTAGGGCCAAGGAAGAGACCCAGTACTTC. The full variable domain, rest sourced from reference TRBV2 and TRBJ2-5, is EPEVTQTPSHQVTQMGQEVILRCVPISNHLYFYWYRQILGQKVEFLVSFYNNEISEKSEIFDDQFSVERPDGSNFTLKIRSTKLEDSAMYFCASRAKEETQYFGPGTRLLVL.

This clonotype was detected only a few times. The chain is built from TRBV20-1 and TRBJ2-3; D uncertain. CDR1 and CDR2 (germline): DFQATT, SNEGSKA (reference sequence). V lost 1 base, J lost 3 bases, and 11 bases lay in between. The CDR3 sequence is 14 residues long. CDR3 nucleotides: TGCAGTGCTAGAGCGTGGACGATTACAGATACGCAGTATTTT. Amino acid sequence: CSARAWTITDTQYF.

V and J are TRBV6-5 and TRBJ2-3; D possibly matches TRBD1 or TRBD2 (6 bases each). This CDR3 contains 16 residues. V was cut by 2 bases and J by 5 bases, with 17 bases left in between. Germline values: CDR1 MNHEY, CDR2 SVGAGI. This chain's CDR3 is CASSYESWGARDTQYF. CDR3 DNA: TGTGCCAGCAGTTACGAGTCGTGGGGGGCGAGAGATACGCAGTATTTT.

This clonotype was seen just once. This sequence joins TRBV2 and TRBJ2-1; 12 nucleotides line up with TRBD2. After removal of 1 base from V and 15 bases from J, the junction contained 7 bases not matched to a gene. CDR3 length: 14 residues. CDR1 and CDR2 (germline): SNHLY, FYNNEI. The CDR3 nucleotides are TGTGCCAGCAGTGAAGGGGCAACTAGCGGGAGGAGGTTCTTC. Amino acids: CASSEGATSGRRFF.

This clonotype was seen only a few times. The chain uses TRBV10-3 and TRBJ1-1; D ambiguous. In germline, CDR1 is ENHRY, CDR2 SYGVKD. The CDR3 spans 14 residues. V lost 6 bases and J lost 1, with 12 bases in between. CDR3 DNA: TGTGCCATCAGGTCCCCGACTACGAACACTGAAGCTTTCTTT. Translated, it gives CAIRSPTTNTEAFF.

For the CDR3, the DNA is TGTGCCAGCAGCTCCCCGGACAGGTCCAGTCCAGATACGCAGTATTTT. It is translated as CASSSPDRSSPDTQYF. The chain is built from TRBV7-9 and TRBJ2-3, with 7 bases that match TRBD1. The CDR3 is 16 amino acids. Germline loops: CDR1 SEHNR, CDR2 FQNEAQ (reference sequence). With V trimmed by 4 bases and J by 4 bases, 11 bases remained unmatched.